These 8 T cell receptor beta chains originate from one sample sequenced in a study of blood T cell repertoires in COVID-19. Libraries were prepared by immunoSEQ multiplex PCR; TCRdb keeps only in-frame clonotypes and omits some of them. This sample yields nearly 15,000 clones, of which around 75% are seen a single time; around 15% belongs to the top ten. The sample consisted of peripheral blood. These receptor sequences come from a man aged 55 to 69 with acute or convalescent COVID-19.

The sample holds a few counts of this clone. V and J are TRBV3-1 (or the pseudogene TRBV3-2) and TRBJ1-6; D unclear. V was pared by 2 bases and J by 6 bases, with 8 bases between. From germline, CDR1 is LGHDT and CDR2 YNNKEL (reference sequence). This CDR3 region has 14 residues. CDR3 sequence reads: CASSQPGSNSPLHF. CDR3 DNA: TGTGCCAGCAGCCAACCGGGGTCTAATTCACCCCTCCACTTT.

This clone has just one count. The chain employs TRBV19 and TRBJ1-2, with D perhaps TRBD1 (6 bases). CDR1 LNHDA and CDR2 SQIVND come from the germline V gene (reference sequence). V gave up 5 bases and J gave up 3 bases, with 16 bases separating them. The CDR3 has 15 residues. The CDR3: CASSRTAENYYGYTF. The CDR3 DNA follows: TGTGCCAGTAGTCGGACAGCCGAAAACTACTATGGCTACACCTTC.

The chain links TRBV6-5 to TRBJ1-2; unclear D gene. Looked up from germline, CDR1 is MNHEY and CDR2 is SVGAGI. Trimming shortened V by 5 bases and J by 8 bases, and 6 bases separated the two germline ends. This CDR3 has 10 amino acids. This chain's CDR3 is CASSPRGYTF. The CDR3 nucleotides are TGTGCCAGCAGTCCTCGGGGCTACACCTTC.

Only a few counts were recorded for this clone. The chain uses TRBV6-1 and TRBJ2-7, with 8 bases that match TRBD2. The junction had 5 bases not matched to a gene; V was cut back by 2 bases and J by 2 bases. The CDR3 is made up of 15 amino acids. Per the germline V gene, CDR1 is MNHNS and CDR2 is SASEGT. The CDR3 loop is CASSETSGSAYEQYF. CDR3 DNA: TGTGCCAGCAGTGAAACTAGCGGCTCGGCCTACGAGCAGTACTTC.

The chain links TRBV29-1 to TRBJ1-1, with D possibly matching TRBD1 (6 bases). Trimming took off 7 bases at V and 5 bases at J, with 14 bases between the two ends. The CDR3 sequence is 12 residues long. Looked up from germline, CDR1 is SQVTM and CDR2 is ANQGSEA. CDR3 sequence (DNA): TGCAGCGACACACAGGGCGGGACTGAAGCTTTCTTT. This translates into CSDTQGGTEAFF.

The V call is TRBV4-3, the J call TRBJ2-1; unclear D gene. Germline V gives CDR1 LGHNA, CDR2 YSLEER. This CDR3 is 14 amino acids long. V was clipped by 0 bases and J by 6 bases, with 9 bases between them. CDR3 in amino acids: CASSQDTAGNEQFF. CDR3 DNA: TGCGCCAGCAGCCAAGATACAGCTGGCAATGAGCAGTTCTTC.

V and J are TRBV6-2 or TRBV6-3 and TRBJ1-2; D may be TRBD1 (5 bases). The CDR3 extends over 13 amino acids. Trimming shortened V by 6 bases and J by 4 bases, and 12 bases separated the two germline ends. Per the germline V gene, CDR1 is MNHEY and CDR2 is SVGEGT. The CDR3 spells CASSTQGGYGYTF. The CDR3 DNA reads TGTGCCAGCAGCACCCAGGGAGGCTATGGCTACACCTTC.

This chain uses TRBV5-1 with TRBJ1-3; no clear D gene. CDR3 length: 17 residues. The V end was cut by 0 bases, the J end by 0 bases, with 13 bases between. Germline V gene sequence: CDR1 SGHRS, CDR2 YFSETQ. In DNA form, the CDR3 reads TGCGCCAGCAGCTTGGAGGCGGGAAAGAGCTCTGGAAACACCATATATTTT. Protein product: CASSLEAGKSSGNTIYF. The variable domain in full, completed from reference TRBV5-1 and TRBJ1-3, reads KAGVTQTPRYLIKTRGQQVTLSCSPISGHRSVSWYQQTPGQGLQFLFEYFSETQRNKGNFPGRFSGRQFSNSRSEMNVSTLELGDSALYLCASSLEAGKSSGNTIYFGEGSWLTVV.